The rows below give T cell receptor beta chains drawn from one sample of a study of cytomegalovirus exposure and HLA in healthy donors. TCRdb keeps only in-frame clones here, not all; method: immunoSEQ multiplex PCR. This table has about 120,000 clones, around 80% appearing once. Sequenced input: PBMCs. These TCRs come from a human donor in good health. CDR3s include the opening cysteine and the closing phenylalanine or tryptophan. A D gene is named only where the DNA matches it firmly. The size entry is marked missing in some rows and otherwise reads once, few, many or a size class.

D	J	V	size	CDR3	DNA
.	TRBJ2-2	TRBV29-1	once	CSVEVPDRLTGELFF	TGCAGCGTTGAGGTCCCCGACAGGTTGACCGGGGAGCTGTTTTTT
TRBD2	TRBJ2-2	TRBV7-3	.	CASSPEGIAGGPNTGELFF	TGTGCCAGCAGCCCCGAGGGCATAGCGGGGGGTCCTAACACCGGGGAGCTGTTTTTT
TRBD1	TRBJ1-2	TRBV28	.	CASSRPGQGPYTF	TGTGCCAGCAGTCGACCGGGACAGGGGCCCTACACCTTC
.	TRBJ1-2	TRBV9	.	CASSVARTGGYTF	TGTGCCAGCAGCGTAGCACGGACGGGAGGCTACACCTTC
TRBD2	TRBJ2-2	TRBV5-1	.	CASSLARLATGELFF	TGCGCCAGCAGCTTGGCCAGACTAGCCACCGGGGAGCTGTTTTTT
.	TRBJ2-1	TRBV6-1	.	CASRIGTEVGEQFF	TGTGCCAGCAGAATTGGGACTGAAGTCGGTGAGCAGTTCTTC
.	TRBJ2-4	TRBV6-5	few	CASSSGVPAKNIQYF	TGTGCCAGCAGCTCAGGGGTCCCAGCCAAAAACATTCAGTACTTC
TRBD1	TRBJ2-1	TRBV6-1	.	CATRGRGYEQFF	TGTGCCACCAGGGGCAGGGGGTATGAGCAGTTCTTC
TRBD1	TRBJ2-5	TRBV4-2	.	CASSPTGGETQYF	TGTGCCAGCAGCCCGACAGGGGGGGAGACCCAGTACTTC
TRBD1	TRBJ2-7	TRBV27	.	CASSLSGTGGPEQYF	TGTGCCAGCAGTTTATCCGGGACAGGGGGTCCCGAGCAGTACTTC
TRBD1	TRBJ2-2	TRBV6-5	.	CASRRTGANTGELFF	TGTGCCAGCAGACGGACAGGGGCGAACACCGGGGAGCTGTTTTTT
TRBD2	TRBJ2-1	TRBV7-3	few	CASSATGTSGAYNEQFF	TGTGCCAGCAGCGCCACCGGGACTAGCGGGGCCTACAATGAGCAGTTCTTC
.	TRBJ1-2	TRBV6-5	few	CASSYSQGRGYGYTF	TGTGCCAGCAGTTACTCACAGGGTCGAGGCTATGGCTACACCTTC
TRBD1	TRBJ1-5	TRBV7-2	.	CASSPGQGNQPQHF	TGTGCCAGCAGTCCCGGACAGGGCAATCAGCCCCAGCATTTT
.	TRBJ1-2	TRBV6-4	once	CASSDSRQGTHGYTF	TGTGCCAGCAGTGACTCCCGGCAGGGCACACATGGCTACACCTTC
.	TRBJ2-1	TRBV29-1	.	CSGREGAYNEQFF	TGCAGCGGGCGAGAGGGGGCCTACAATGAGCAGTTCTTC
TRBD1	TRBJ2-1	TRBV4-1	.	CASSQTGSYNEQFF	TGCGCCAGCAGCCAGACAGGGTCCTACAATGAGCAGTTCTTC
.	TRBJ1-5	TRBV5-5	.	CASSFFYSGDQPQHF	TGTGCCAGCAGCTTTTTTTACAGCGGGGATCAGCCCCAGCATTTT
TRBD1	TRBJ1-6	TRBV19	.	CASKEDRDNSPLHF	TGTGCCAGTAAGGAGGACAGGGATAATTCACCCCTCCACTTT
.	TRBJ2-2	TRBV9	.	CASSWGDTGELFF	TGTGCCAGCAGCTGGGGAGACACCGGGGAGCTGTTTTTT
.	TRBJ1-1	TRBV7-8	.	CASSLTVGALTEAFF	TGTGCCAGCAGCTTGACAGTGGGGGCACTAACTGAAGCTTTCTTT
TRBD2	TRBJ2-3	TRBV10-2	once	CATARRGASLDTQYF	TGCGCCACCGCCCGGCGGGGGGCCTCGCTGGATACGCAGTATTTT
TRBD2	TRBJ2-1	TRBV2	.	CASRRGVAGADYNEQFF	TGTGCCAGCAGGAGGGGGGTAGCGGGGGCCGACTACAATGAGCAGTTCTTC
TRBD1	TRBJ1-2	TRBV27	.	CASSLTAQGAYGYTF	TGTGCCAGCAGTTTAACCGCACAGGGGGCTTATGGCTACACCTTC
.	TRBJ1-1	TRBV9	few	CASSVDQDTEAFF	TGTGCCAGCAGCGTAGATCAGGACACTGAAGCTTTCTTT
.	TRBJ1-4	TRBV7-9	few	CASSLALETAEKLFF	TGTGCCAGCAGCTTAGCGCTTGAGACAGCCGAAAAACTGTTTTTT
.	TRBJ2-1	TRBV7-9	once	CASCSYNEQFF	TGTGCTTCGTGCTCCTACAATGAGCAGTTCTTC
TRBD1	TRBJ2-3	TRBV6-5	few	CASSYGTGGNPDTQYF	TGTGCCAGCAGTTATGGGACAGGGGGCAATCCAGATACGCAGTATTTT
.	TRBJ1-1	TRBV7-8	.	CASSLGRGGTAFF	TGTGCCAGCAGCTTAGGGCGGGGGGGGACGGCTTTCTTT
TRBD1	TRBJ1-6	TRBV28	few	CASSPETGGISPLHF	TGTGCCAGCAGCCCGGAGACAGGGGGTATTTCACCCCTCCACTTT
.	TRBJ1-2	TRBV7-9	.	CASSSAGAYYGYTF	TGTGCCAGCAGCTCGGCAGGGGCTTACTATGGCTACACCTTC
.	TRBJ2-2	TRBV7-6	.	CASSLTTGDTGELFF	TGTGCCAGCAGCCTGACGACAGGAGATACCGGGGAGCTGTTTTTT
.	TRBJ1-2	TRBV27	.	CASSYWGGGYTF	TGTGCCAGCAGTTACTGGGGCGGTGGCTACACCTTC
.	TRBJ2-2	TRBV2	.	CASSEGGTGELFF	TGTGCCAGCAGCGAAGGAGGGACCGGGGAGCTGTTTTTT
.	TRBJ1-2	TRBV15	.	CATSLEFDSYGYTF	TGTGCCACCAGCTTAGAGTTCGACAGCTATGGCTACACCTTC
.	TRBJ2-1	TRBV25-1	.	CASSELPEIRSNEQFF	TGTGCCAGCAGTGAACTCCCGGAAATAAGGAGCAATGAGCAGTTCTTC
TRBD1	TRBJ1-2	TRBV19	.	CASSERDRFYGYTF	TGTGCCAGTAGTGAAAGGGACAGGTTCTATGGCTACACCTTC
.	TRBJ1-6	TRBV19	once	CASSMGDRSYNSPLHF	TGTGCCAGTAGTATGGGAGACAGGAGCTATAATTCACCCCTCCACTTT
.	TRBJ1-1	TRBV2	few	CASPGTEAFF	TGTGCCAGCCCAGGCACTGAAGCTTTCTTT
.	TRBJ1-2	TRBV7-9	.	CASSLGDGSYGYTF	TGTGCCAGCAGCTTGGGTGATGGGAGCTATGGCTACACCTTC
.	TRBJ1-5	TRBV5-5	few	CASSPGFNQPQHF	TGTGCCAGCAGCCCAGGCTTCAATCAGCCCCAGCATTTT
.	TRBJ2-7	TRBV6-5	.	CASSSFDRRAYEQYF	TGTGCCAGCAGCTCCTTCGACAGGCGGGCCTACGAGCAGTACTTC
TRBD1	TRBJ2-1	TRBV27	.	CASRNRGQSYNEQFF	TGTGCCAGCCGAAATAGGGGACAGAGCTACAATGAGCAGTTCTTC
.	TRBJ2-7	TRBV10-2	few	CASSWDSSYEQYF	TGCGCCAGCTCTTGGGACTCCTCCTACGAGCAGTACTTC
TRBD1	TRBJ1-2	TRBV6-4	.	CASSDTGTGLYGYTF	TGTGCCAGCAGTGACACCGGGACAGGGCTCTATGGCTACACCTTC
.	TRBJ1-1	TRBV6-5	.	CASSHRVHTEAFF	TGTGCCAGCAGTCATCGAGTCCACACTGAAGCTTTCTTT
.	TRBJ2-1	TRBV10-3	.	CAISEKNINEQFF	TGTGCCATCAGTGAGAAGAACATCAATGAGCAGTTCTTC
.	TRBJ2-7	TRBV11-2	.	CASSLGNYEQYF	TGTGCCAGCAGCTTAGGTAACTACGAGCAGTACTTC
TRBD2	TRBJ2-3	TRBV7-9	.	CASSSRTSASGGLTDTQYF	TGTGCCAGCAGCTCACGCACCTCGGCAAGCGGGGGCCTTACAGATACGCAGTATTTT
TRBD1	TRBJ1-1	TRBV4-1	.	CASSQGKNRGEAFF	TGCGCCAGCAGCCAAGGAAAAAACAGGGGTGAAGCTTTCTTT
.	TRBJ2-7	TRBV7-2	.	CASSLGGGATPYEQYF	TGTGCCAGCAGCTTAGGTGGGGGGGCGACCCCCTACGAGCAGTACTTC
TRBD2	TRBJ2-3	TRBV5-1	.	CASSWGLLQTDTQYF	TGCGCCAGCAGCTGGGGACTACTACAAACAGATACGCAGTATTTT
TRBD2	TRBJ2-3	TRBV6-1	.	CASSDLAGGTDTQYF	TGTGCCAGCAGTGATCTAGCGGGGGGCACAGATACGCAGTATTTT
TRBD1	TRBJ1-1	TRBV2	.	CASRSRDRGDTEAFF	TGTGCCAGCAGAAGCCGGGACAGGGGTGACACTGAAGCTTTCTTT
.	TRBJ1-1	TRBV29-1	once	CSRGGERRTEAFF	TGCAGCCGGGGGGGCGAGAGGCGGACTGAAGCTTTCTTT
TRBD2	TRBJ2-7	TRBV4-1	.	CASRPTDTGGIYEQYF	TGCGCCAGCCGACCAACCGACACGGGGGGAATCTACGAGCAGTACTTC
.	TRBJ1-1	TRBV25-1	.	CASQALNTEAFF	TGTGCCAGTCAGGCGCTGAACACTGAAGCTTTCTTT
TRBD2	TRBJ2-7	TRBV28	.	CASTSGGFYEQYF	TGTGCCAGCACTTCGGGGGGATTCTACGAGCAGTACTTC
.	TRBJ2-5	TRBV19	.	CASSWNSGQPVAQYF	TGTGCCAGTAGTTGGAACTCGGGACAACCCGTGGCCCAGTACTTC
.	TRBJ2-7	TRBV19	.	CASSTILKLQVNEQYF	TGTGCCAGTAGTACGATCCTAAAACTTCAGGTTAACGAGCAGTACTTC